The 14 T cell receptor beta chains presented below share a single source sample, sequenced in a study of T-cell reconstitution after alpha-beta-depleted transplantation in children. Unique molecular identifiers featured in how the TCRbeta library was prepared. TCRdb redid the calling of the PCR reads with MiXCR, one entry per CDR3 protein. Of about a million distinct CDR3 sequences in the sample, roughly 29% were seen once. Here the sequenced sample was PBMCs, mostly from graft donor cells, taken 360 days after TCRalphabeta/CD19-depleted stem cell transplant. The receptor set was obtained from a boy in the first two years of life who had a stem cell transplant for SCID, so the T cells may come from the graft donor.

This clonotype came up many times. Written as DNA, the CDR3 is TGTGCCAGCAGTTACCCCCGGACAGGTCGCGAAGAGACCCAGTACTTC. It codes for CASSYPRTGREETQYF. This chain links TRBV28 with TRBJ2-5; 7 bases fit TRBD1. The CDR3 sequence is 16 residues long. In germline, CDR1 is MDHEN, CDR2 SYDVKM. V lost 4 bases, J lost 3 bases, and 11 bases stayed unmatched.

This clonotype came up a few times. This chain connects TRBV7-9 to TRBJ2-7, with D perhaps TRBD2 (6 bases). Germline CDR1 is SEHNR and CDR2 is FQNEAQ (reference sequence). This CDR3 is 12 amino acids long. Trimming left V 1 base short and J 10 bases short, with 11 bases between. The CDR3 reads CASSLGGGAQYF. CDR3 DNA: TGTGCCAGCAGCTTAGGAGGAGGGGCCCAGTACTTC.

This clonotype was detected only a few times. In DNA, the CDR3 is TGCGCCAGCAGCCCCCAAACTAGCGTCCATGAGCAGTTCTTC. Protein: CASSPQTSVHEQFF. This chain uses TRBV4-3 with TRBJ2-1, with 7 bases that match TRBD2. Trimming removed 4 bases from V and 8 bases from J; junction bases left unmatched: 8. Germline V gene lookup returns CDR1 LGHNA and CDR2 YSLEER. This CDR3 is 14 amino acids long.

This clonotype turned up a few times. The genes are TRBV6-1 and TRBJ2-1, with 10 nucleotides matching TRBD1. V was clipped by 6 bases and J by 3 bases; unmatched bases: 8. The CDR3 runs to 16 residues. Germline CDR1 reads MNHNS; CDR2 reads SASEGT. CDR3 bases: TGTGCCAGCAGGCGGACAGGGGGTTTAATCTACAATGAGCAGTTCTTC. This encodes CASRRTGGLIYNEQFF.

The chain recombines TRBV5-1 with TRBJ1-1, with D tentatively TRBD1 (5 bases). The CDR3 consists of 15 residues. Between the trimmed V and J ends, which lost 4 bases and 3 bases, there was a span of 16 bases. Looked up from germline, CDR1 is SGHRS and CDR2 is YFSETQ. The CDR3: CASSPEGKGHTEAFF. In DNA, the CDR3 is TGCGCCAGCAGCCCGGAGGGGAAGGGGCACACTGAAGCTTTCTTT.

J is TRBJ2-1 and V is TRBV7-9, with D tentatively TRBD1 or TRBD2 (5 bases each). The CDR3 consists of 15 residues. CDR1 and CDR2 (germline): SEHNR, FQNEAQ (reference sequence). The V gene lost 1 base and the J gene lost 8 bases, with 15 bases spanning the gap. CDR3 coding DNA: TGTGCCAGCAGCTTAGGGACGCTGGGGACCGATGAGCAGTTCTTC. Translating gives CASSLGTLGTDEQFF.

This rearrangement joins TRBV12-3 or TRBV12-4 to TRBJ1-2; 8 nucleotides line up with TRBD1. The CDR3 is 15 residues long. V shed 7 bases, J shed 4 bases, and the junction held 11 bases outside the gene matches. Written as DNA, the CDR3 is TGTGCCAGCAAAGGGACAGGACCGAAGGGCTATGGCTACACCTTC. Its protein product is CASKGTGPKGYGYTF.

This clonotype was observed many times. V usage is TRBV12-3 or TRBV12-4 and J usage is TRBJ2-3; D is possibly TRBD1 (6 bases). Trimming took off 5 bases at V and 7 bases at J, with 10 bases between the two ends. The CDR3 covers 12 residues. The CDR3 nucleotides are TGTGCCAGCAGTCTGGACAGACATACGCAGTATTTT. The encoded protein is CASSLDRHTQYF.

This chain connects TRBV6-5 to TRBJ2-2; D call uncertain. Trimming left V 4 bases short and J 0 bases short, with 12 bases between. Germline V lookup: CDR1 MNHEY, CDR2 SVGAGI. The length of the CDR3 is 16 residues. The CDR3 region is CASSSIMMANTGELFF. The CDR3 region has the DNA TGTGCCAGCAGTTCTATCATGATGGCGAACACCGGGGAGCTGTTTTTT.

The chain links TRBV6-1 to TRBJ2-1, with 8 nucleotides matching TRBD2. The CDR3 has 16 amino acids. The V segment lost 1 base and the J segment 3 bases; nucleotides outside the gene matches: 5. From germline, CDR1 is MNHNS and CDR2 SASEGT. The CDR3 sequence is CASSEGRGGFYNEQFF. Here the CDR3 DNA reads TGTGCCAGCAGTGAAGGACGCGGGGGGTTCTACAATGAGCAGTTCTTC.

The CDR3 DNA follows: TGTGCCAGCAGCCCCGATACAGGACAGGGGAGGTGGTATACGCAGTATTTT. Its translation is CASSPDTGQGRWYTQYF. This rearrangement joins TRBV11-3 to TRBJ2-3; TRBD1 matches 9 bases. With V trimmed by 5 bases and J by 7 bases, 16 bases remained unmatched. The CDR3 extends over 17 amino acids. Germline V gene sequence: CDR1 SGHNT, CDR2 YENEEA.

The gene calls are TRBV5-6 and TRBJ2-3, with 12 bases that match TRBD2. The CDR3 is 17 amino acids. Germline V gene data show CDR1 as SGHDT and CDR2 as YYEEEE. V was pared by 4 bases and J by 2 bases, with 8 bases of the junction left unmatched. The chain's CDR3 is CASSLRLAGAVTDTQYF. The CDR3 nucleotides read TGTGCCAGCAGCCTAAGACTAGCGGGGGCCGTCACAGATACGCAGTATTTT.

The rearrangement links TRBV11-2 to TRBJ1-1, with D hard to call. Germline V CDR1 and CDR2: SGHAT, FQNNGV. Trimming left V 6 bases short and J 1 base short, with 12 bases between. The CDR3 spans 14 residues. CDR3 coding DNA: TGTGCCAGCAGATCACAGTCCGAGAACACTGAAGCTTTCTTT. It encodes CASRSQSENTEAFF.

This chain joins TRBV20-1 and TRBJ2-1; TRBD1 matches at 9 bases. V lost 1 base to trimming and J lost 7 bases; unmatched junction nucleotides: 11. The CDR3 has 16 residues. Germline CDR1 is DFQATT and CDR2 is SNEGSKA (reference sequence). The CDR3 loop reads CSARGSGTGSWNEQFF. The CDR3 nucleotides are TGCAGTGCTAGAGGTTCCGGGACAGGGTCTTGGAATGAGCAGTTCTTC.